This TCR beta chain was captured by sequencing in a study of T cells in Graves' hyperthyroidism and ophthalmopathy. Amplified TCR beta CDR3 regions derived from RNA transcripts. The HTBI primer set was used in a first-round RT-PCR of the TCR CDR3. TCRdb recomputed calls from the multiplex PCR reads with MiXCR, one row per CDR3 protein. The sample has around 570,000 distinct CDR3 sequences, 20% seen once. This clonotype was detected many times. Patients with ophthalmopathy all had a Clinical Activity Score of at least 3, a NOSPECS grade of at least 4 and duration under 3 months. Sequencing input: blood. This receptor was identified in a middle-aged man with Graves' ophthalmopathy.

The CDR3 region has the DNA TGTGCCAGCAGTGAAGAGGGACGGCAGAGGAATGGCTACACCTTC. Translating gives CASSEEGRQRNGYTF. V usage is TRBV2 and J usage is TRBJ1-2; possible D gene TRBD1, 5 bases. Trimming shortened V by 1 base and J by 6 bases, and 15 bases separated the two germline ends. CDR1 SNHLY and CDR2 FYNNEI come from the germline V gene. This CDR3 is built from 15 residues.